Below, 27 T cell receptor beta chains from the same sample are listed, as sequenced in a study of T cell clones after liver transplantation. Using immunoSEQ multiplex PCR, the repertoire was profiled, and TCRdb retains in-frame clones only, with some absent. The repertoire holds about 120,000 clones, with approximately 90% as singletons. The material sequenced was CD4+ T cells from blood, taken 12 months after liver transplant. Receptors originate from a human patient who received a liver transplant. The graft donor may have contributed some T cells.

The CDR3 sequence: CASNLAGAEQYF. CDR3 in DNA: TGTGCCAGCAACCTGGCGGGGGCCGAGCAGTACTTC. The chain couples TRBV6-5 to TRBJ2-7; D may be TRBD2 (7 bases). CDR3 length equals 12 residues. Trimming stripped 7 bases from V and 6 bases from J, with 13 bases between. The germline V gene encodes CDR1 MNHEY and CDR2 SVGAGI.

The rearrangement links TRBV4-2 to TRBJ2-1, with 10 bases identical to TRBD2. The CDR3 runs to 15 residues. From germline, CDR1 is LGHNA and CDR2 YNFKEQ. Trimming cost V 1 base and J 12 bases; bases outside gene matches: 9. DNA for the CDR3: TGTGCCAGCAGCCAAGTGGGGCGTTTAGCGGGGGGGCAGTTCTTC. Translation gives CASSQVGRLAGGQFF.

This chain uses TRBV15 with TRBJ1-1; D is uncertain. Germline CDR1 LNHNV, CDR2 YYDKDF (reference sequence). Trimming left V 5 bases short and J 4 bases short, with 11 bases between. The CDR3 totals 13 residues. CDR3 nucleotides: TGTGCCACCAGCTACATCCGGTCCACTGAAGCTTTCTTT. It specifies CATSYIRSTEAFF.

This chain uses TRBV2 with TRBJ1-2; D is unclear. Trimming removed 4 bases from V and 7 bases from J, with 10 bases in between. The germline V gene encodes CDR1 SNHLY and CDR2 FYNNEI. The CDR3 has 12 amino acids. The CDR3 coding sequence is TGTGCCAGCAGTGTTGAAGTTTTTGGCTACACCTTC. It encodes CASSVEVFGYTF.

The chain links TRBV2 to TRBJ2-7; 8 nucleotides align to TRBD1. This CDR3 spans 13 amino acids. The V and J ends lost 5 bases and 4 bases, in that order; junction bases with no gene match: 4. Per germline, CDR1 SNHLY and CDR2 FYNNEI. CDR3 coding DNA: TGTGCCAGCAGTCGGGACAGGCATTACGAGCAGTACTTC. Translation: CASSRDRHYEQYF. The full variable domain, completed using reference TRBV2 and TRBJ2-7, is EPEVTQTPSHQVTQMGQEVILRCVPISNHLYFYWYRQILGQKVEFLVSFYNNEISEKSEIFDDQFSVERPDGSNFTLKIRSTKLEDSAMYFCASSRDRHYEQYFGPGTRLTVT.

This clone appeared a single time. This CDR3 is CASTSLARVTEAFF. Written as DNA, the CDR3 is TGTGCCAGCACCTCCCTCGCCAGGGTCACTGAAGCTTTCTTT. The chain carries TRBV6-1 and TRBJ1-1; D possibly corresponds to TRBD1 (5 bases). CDR3 length equals 14 residues. With 7 bases removed from V and 4 bases from J, the gap between germline ends came to 16 bases. Germline-derived CDR1 and CDR2 are MNHNS and SASEGT.

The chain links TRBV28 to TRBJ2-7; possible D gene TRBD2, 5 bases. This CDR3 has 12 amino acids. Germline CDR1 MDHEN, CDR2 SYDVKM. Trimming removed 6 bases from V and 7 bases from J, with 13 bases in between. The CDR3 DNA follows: TGTGCCAGCAGGAAACTAGTCGGTGAGCAGTACTTC. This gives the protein CASRKLVGEQYF.

DNA of the CDR3: TGTGCCAGCAGCTCCCGGACAGGGGACAATCAGCCCCAGCATTTT. This sequence encodes CASSSRTGDNQPQHF. V gene TRBV7-2 combines with J gene TRBJ1-5, with 9 positions matching TRBD1. This CDR3 comprises 15 residues. Germline values: CDR1 SGHTA, CDR2 FQGNSA. V shed 4 bases, J shed 3 bases, and the junction held 4 bases outside the gene matches.

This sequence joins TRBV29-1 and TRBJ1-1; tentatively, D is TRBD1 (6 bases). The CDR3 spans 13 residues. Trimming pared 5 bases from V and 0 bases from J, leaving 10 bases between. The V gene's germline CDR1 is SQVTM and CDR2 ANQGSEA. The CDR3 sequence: CSVLDSMNTEAFF. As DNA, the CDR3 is TGCAGCGTTCTGGACAGCATGAACACTGAAGCTTTCTTT.

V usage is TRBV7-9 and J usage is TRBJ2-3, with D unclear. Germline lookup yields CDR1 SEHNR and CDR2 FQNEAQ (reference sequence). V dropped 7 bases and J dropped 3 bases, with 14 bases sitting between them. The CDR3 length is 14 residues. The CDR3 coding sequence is TGTGCCAGCACCCCAGCTCGTGCGACAGATACGCAGTATTTT. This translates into CASTPARATDTQYF. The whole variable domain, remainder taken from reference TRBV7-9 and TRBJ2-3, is DTGVSQNPRHKITKRGQNVTFRCDPISEHNRLYWYRQTLGQGPEFLTYFQNEAQLEKSRLLSDRFSAERPKGSFSTLEIQRTEQGDSAMYLCASTPARATDTQYFGPGTRLTVL.

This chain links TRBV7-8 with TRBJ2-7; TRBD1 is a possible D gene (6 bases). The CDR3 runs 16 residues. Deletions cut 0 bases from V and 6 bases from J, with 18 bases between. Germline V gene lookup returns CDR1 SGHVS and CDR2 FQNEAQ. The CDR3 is CASSLAQQGGLGEQYF. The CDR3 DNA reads TGTGCCAGCAGCTTAGCGCAACAGGGTGGCCTAGGCGAGCAGTACTTC.

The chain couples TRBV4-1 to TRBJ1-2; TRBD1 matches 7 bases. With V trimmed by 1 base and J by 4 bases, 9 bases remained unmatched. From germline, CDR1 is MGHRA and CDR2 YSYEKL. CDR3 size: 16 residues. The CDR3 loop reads CASSQGTTGPGYGYTF. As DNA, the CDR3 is TGCGCCAGCAGCCAAGGAACGACAGGGCCAGGCTATGGCTACACCTTC.

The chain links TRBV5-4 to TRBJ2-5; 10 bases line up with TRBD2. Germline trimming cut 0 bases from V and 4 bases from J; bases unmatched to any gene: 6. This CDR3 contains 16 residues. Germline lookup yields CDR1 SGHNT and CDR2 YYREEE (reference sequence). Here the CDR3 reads CASSLGAGGPVETQYF. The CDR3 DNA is TGTGCCAGCAGCTTGGGAGCGGGAGGGCCGGTAGAGACCCAGTACTTC. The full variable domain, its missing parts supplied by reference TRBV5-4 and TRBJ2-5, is ETGVTQSPTHLIKTRGQQVTLRCSSQSGHNTVSWYQQALGQGPQFIFQYYREEENGRGNFPPRFSGLQFPNYSSELNVNALELDDSALYLCASSLGAGGPVETQYFGPGTRLLVL.

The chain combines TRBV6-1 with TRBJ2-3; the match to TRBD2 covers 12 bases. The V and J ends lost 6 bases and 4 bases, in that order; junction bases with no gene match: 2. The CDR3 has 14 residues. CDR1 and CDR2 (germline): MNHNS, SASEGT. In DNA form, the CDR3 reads TGTGCCAGCAGGACTAGCGGGAGCGCAGATACGCAGTATTTT. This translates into CASRTSGSADTQYF.

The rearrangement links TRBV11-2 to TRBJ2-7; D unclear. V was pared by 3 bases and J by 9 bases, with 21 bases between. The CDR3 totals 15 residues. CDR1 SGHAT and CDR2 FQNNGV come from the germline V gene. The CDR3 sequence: CASSFTDGLTTAQYF. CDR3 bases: TGTGCCAGCAGCTTTACGGACGGCCTCACTACGGCGCAGTACTTC.

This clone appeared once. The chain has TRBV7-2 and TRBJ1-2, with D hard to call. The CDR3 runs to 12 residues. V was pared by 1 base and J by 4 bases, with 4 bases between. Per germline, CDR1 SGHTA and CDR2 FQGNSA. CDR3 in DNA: TGTGCCAGCAGCTTAGACAGCTATGGCTACACCTTC. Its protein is CASSLDSYGYTF.

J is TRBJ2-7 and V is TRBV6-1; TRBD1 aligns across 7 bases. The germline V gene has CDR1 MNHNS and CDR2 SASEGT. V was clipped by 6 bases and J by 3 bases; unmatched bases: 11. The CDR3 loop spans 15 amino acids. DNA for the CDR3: TGTGCCAGCAGCGCTAGACAGGGAATCGACTACGAGCAGTACTTC. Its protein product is CASSARQGIDYEQYF.

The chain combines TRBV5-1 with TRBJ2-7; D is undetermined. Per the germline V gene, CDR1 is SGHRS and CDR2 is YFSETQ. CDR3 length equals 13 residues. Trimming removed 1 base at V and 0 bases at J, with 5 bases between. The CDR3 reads CASSLIDSYEQYF. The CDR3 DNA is TGCGCCAGCAGCTTGATAGACTCCTACGAGCAGTACTTC. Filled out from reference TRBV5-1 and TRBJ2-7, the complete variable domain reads KAGVTQTPRYLIKTRGQQVTLSCSPISGHRSVSWYQQTPGQGLQFLFEYFSETQRNKGNFPGRFSGRQFSNSRSEMNVSTLELGDSALYLCASSLIDSYEQYFGPGTRLTVT.

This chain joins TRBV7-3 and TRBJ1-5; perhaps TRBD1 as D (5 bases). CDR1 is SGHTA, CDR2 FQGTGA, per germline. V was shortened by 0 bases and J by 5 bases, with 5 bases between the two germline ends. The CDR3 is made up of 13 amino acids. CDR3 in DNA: TGTGCCAGCAGCTTAACCAGGGATCAGCCCCAGCATTTT. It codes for CASSLTRDQPQHF.

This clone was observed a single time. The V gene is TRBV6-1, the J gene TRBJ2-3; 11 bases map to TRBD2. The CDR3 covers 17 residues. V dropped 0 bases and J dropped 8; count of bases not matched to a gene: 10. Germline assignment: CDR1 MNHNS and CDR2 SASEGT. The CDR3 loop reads CASSEARTSGSGGTQYF. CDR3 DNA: TGTGCCAGCAGTGAAGCCAGGACTAGCGGGTCAGGGGGTACGCAGTATTTT.

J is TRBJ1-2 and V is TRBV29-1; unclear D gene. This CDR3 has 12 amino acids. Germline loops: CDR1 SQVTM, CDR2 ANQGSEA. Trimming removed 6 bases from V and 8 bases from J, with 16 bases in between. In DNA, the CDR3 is TGCAGCGTGTACACCTTCGTGCCGGGCTACACCTTC. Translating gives CSVYTFVPGYTF. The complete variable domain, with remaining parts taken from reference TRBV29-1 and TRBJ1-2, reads SAVISQKPSRDICQRGTSLTIQCQVDSQVTMMFWYRQQPGQSLTLIATANQGSEATYESGFVIDKFPISRPNLTFSTLTVSNMSPEDSSIYLCSVYTFVPGYTFGSGTRLTVV.

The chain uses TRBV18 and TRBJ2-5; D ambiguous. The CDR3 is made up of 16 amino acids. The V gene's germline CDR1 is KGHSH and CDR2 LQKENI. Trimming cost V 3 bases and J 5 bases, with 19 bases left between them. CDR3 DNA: TGTGCCAGCTCACCCACGGGTGGTGGGCCTCGGGAGACCCAGTACTTC. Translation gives CASSPTGGGPRETQYF.

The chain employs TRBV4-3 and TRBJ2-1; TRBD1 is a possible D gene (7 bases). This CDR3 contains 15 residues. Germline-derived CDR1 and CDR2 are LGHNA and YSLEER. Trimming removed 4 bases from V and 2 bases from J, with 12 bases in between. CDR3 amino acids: CASSLQGGAYNEQFF. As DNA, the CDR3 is TGCGCCAGCAGCCTTCAGGGGGGAGCCTACAATGAGCAGTTCTTC.

CDR3 coding DNA: TGTGCCAGCAGCCCTAGGCCTCCAGGTTCAGCCGGGGCCAACGTCCTGACTTTC. Protein sequence: CASSPRPPGSAGANVLTF. The chain links TRBV7-8 to TRBJ2-6; D is ambiguous. Trimming left V 5 bases short and J 4 bases short, with 21 bases between. There are 18 residues in the CDR3. Germline values: CDR1 SGHVS, CDR2 FQNEAQ.

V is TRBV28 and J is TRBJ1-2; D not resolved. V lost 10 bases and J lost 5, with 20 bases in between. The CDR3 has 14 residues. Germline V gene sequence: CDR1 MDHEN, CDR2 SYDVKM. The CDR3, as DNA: TGTGCCACCCTTTCATCGGGGTTGGTTTATGGCTACACCTTC. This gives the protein CATLSSGLVYGYTF.

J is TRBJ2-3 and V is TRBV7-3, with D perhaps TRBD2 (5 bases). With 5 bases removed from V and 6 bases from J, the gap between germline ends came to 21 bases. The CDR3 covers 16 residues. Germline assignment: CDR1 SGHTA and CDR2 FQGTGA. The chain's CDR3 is CASSPDYGGLRDTQYF. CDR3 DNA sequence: TGTGCCAGCAGCCCCGACTATGGCGGGCTGCGGGATACGCAGTATTTT. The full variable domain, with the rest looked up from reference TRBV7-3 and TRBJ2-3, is GAGVSQTPSNKVTEKGKYVELRCDPISGHTALYWYRQSLGQGPEFLIYFQGTGAADDSGLPNDRFFAVRPEGSVSTLKIQRTERGDSAVYLCASSPDYGGLRDTQYFGPGTRLTVL.

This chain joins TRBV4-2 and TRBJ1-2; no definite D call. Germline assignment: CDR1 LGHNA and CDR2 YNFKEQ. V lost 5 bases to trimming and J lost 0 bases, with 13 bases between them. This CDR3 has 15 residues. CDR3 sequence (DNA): TGTGCCAGCAGCTTGAACCGGTTTGCTAACTATGGCTACACCTTC. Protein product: CASSLNRFANYGYTF.